This T cell receptor beta chain comes out of a study of cytomegalovirus exposure and HLA in healthy donors. About this clone: The target antigen is unknown.

The PCR made use of 60 Vbeta and 13 Jbeta primers. Sequenced by immunoSEQ multiplex PCR; TCRdb stores in-frame clones only, minus some. The data show some 170,000 clones, 75% to 80% seen once. The CDR3 runs 13 residues. Germline CDR1 and CDR2: MGHRA and YSYEKL. V lost 6 bases, J lost 3 bases, and 12 bases lay in between. Study conclusions and caveats: In a later analysis, HLA-C alleles had the fewest associated TCRs, DRB1 alleles the most.

This TCR derives from a man between 35 and 55 years old in good health and CMV-seropositive. The rearrangement links TRBV4-1 to TRBJ2-7; the D gene is possibly TRBD2 (5 bases). Material: PBMCs. This CDR3 reads CASSRTPLYEQYF. CDR3 DNA sequence: TGCGCCAGCAGTCGGACTCCACTCTACGAGCAGTACTTC.